Listed below are T cell receptor beta chains from one sample, sequenced in a study of shared clonotypes between healthy human individuals. Profiled with immunoSEQ multiplex PCR; TCRdb holds only in-frame clones, not every one. This table holds approximately 350,000 clones, over 65% found once. Sequenced sample: memory CD4+ T cells sorted from blood. The origin of the receptors is a man aged 30 to 39 in good health. Each CDR3 is given with its conserved first and last residue. Fields, in order: V gene, D gene, clone size, J gene, CDR3 DNA, CDR3 protein. D genes are given only for firm matches. Not all rows give a size; the values are once, few, many and, for expanded clones, a class.

v_call: TRBV29-1
d_call: -
clone_size: few
j_call: TRBJ1-5
cdr3_nt: TGCAGCGTCGCAGGCGGGGCCGGGCCCCAGCATTTT
cdr3_aa: CSVAGGAGPQHF

v_call: TRBV6-1
d_call: -
clone_size: -
j_call: TRBJ1-1
cdr3_nt: TGTGCCAGCAGTGATATTCTGAACACTGAAGCTTTCTTT
cdr3_aa: CASSDILNTEAFF

v_call: TRBV27
d_call: TRBD1
clone_size: -
j_call: TRBJ2-6
cdr3_nt: TGTGCCAGCAGTACCGGTAGGGGACAGGGCGCGTTTGGGGCCAACGTCCTGACTTTC
cdr3_aa: CASSTGRGQGAFGANVLTF

v_call: TRBV5-1
d_call: TRBD2
clone_size: -
j_call: TRBJ2-1
cdr3_nt: TGCGCCAGCAGCTTCCCCGGGGGGGCGGGAGAGCAGTTCTTC
cdr3_aa: CASSFPGGAGEQFF

v_call: TRBV6-1
d_call: -
clone_size: -
j_call: TRBJ2-7
cdr3_nt: TGTGCCAGCAGTGTCAGGGACGGGGGCTACGAGCAGTACTTC
cdr3_aa: CASSVRDGGYEQYF

v_call: TRBV19
d_call: -
clone_size: -
j_call: TRBJ1-5
cdr3_nt: TGTGCCACTCAAGGGGCAGGAGAGAATCAGCCCCAGCATTTT
cdr3_aa: CATQGAGENQPQHF

v_call: TRBV29-1
d_call: -
clone_size: -
j_call: TRBJ2-5
cdr3_nt: TGCAGCGCGGGGCAGGGAGGAGAGACCCAGTACTTC
cdr3_aa: CSAGQGGETQYF

v_call: TRBV28
d_call: -
clone_size: -
j_call: TRBJ1-2
cdr3_nt: TGTGCCAGCAAAGGGAGCGGCTATGGCTACACCTTC
cdr3_aa: CASKGSGYGYTF

v_call: TRBV4-3
d_call: -
clone_size: -
j_call: TRBJ2-2
cdr3_nt: TGCGCCAGCAGCCAAGATTGGCCCCCGGGGGAGCTGTTTTTT
cdr3_aa: CASSQDWPPGELFF

v_call: TRBV11-3
d_call: TRBD2
clone_size: -
j_call: TRBJ2-1
cdr3_nt: TGTGCCAGCAGTTCTACAGGGTGGGGTAGCGGGAGAGGGAATGAGCAGTTCTTC
cdr3_aa: CASSSTGWGSGRGNEQFF

v_call: TRBV19
d_call: TRBD2
clone_size: -
j_call: TRBJ2-1
cdr3_nt: TGTGCCAGTAGTATTAGCGGGCTAGCTTTGTACAATGAGCAGTTCTTC
cdr3_aa: CASSISGLALYNEQFF

v_call: TRBV11-2
d_call: TRBD2
clone_size: -
j_call: TRBJ2-7
cdr3_nt: TGTGCCAGCGCCTCACTAGCGGGAGGGCCATACTCCTACGAGCAGTACTTC
cdr3_aa: CASASLAGGPYSYEQYF

v_call: TRBV19
d_call: -
clone_size: -
j_call: TRBJ1-1
cdr3_nt: TGTGCCAGTAGTATAGATGGGGCCCGCCGAACTGAAGCTTTCTTT
cdr3_aa: CASSIDGARRTEAFF

v_call: TRBV5-5
d_call: TRBD2
clone_size: -
j_call: TRBJ2-2
cdr3_nt: TGTGCCAGCAGCTTGGTTCCCGGGAGGGCCAACGGCGGGGAGCTGTTTTTT
cdr3_aa: CASSLVPGRANGGELFF

v_call: TRBV7-9
d_call: -
clone_size: once
j_call: TRBJ2-1
cdr3_nt: TGTGCCAGCAAGGTGGGATTCAATGAGCAGTTCTTC
cdr3_aa: CASKVGFNEQFF

v_call: TRBV2
d_call: -
clone_size: few
j_call: TRBJ2-7
cdr3_nt: TGTGCCAGCAGTGACAACTCCGCTTACGAGCAGTACTTC
cdr3_aa: CASSDNSAYEQYF

v_call: TRBV6-4
d_call: TRBD1
clone_size: -
j_call: TRBJ2-3
cdr3_nt: TGTGCCAGCAGTGACGGACAGGGGGCAGATACGCAGTATTTT
cdr3_aa: CASSDGQGADTQYF

v_call: TRBV27
d_call: -
clone_size: -
j_call: TRBJ1-2
cdr3_nt: TGTGCCAGCAGTTTATTGGGTTTGGGTGGCTACACCTTC
cdr3_aa: CASSLLGLGGYTF

v_call: TRBV28
d_call: -
clone_size: -
j_call: TRBJ1-4
cdr3_nt: TGTGCCACCTTGACAGGCCTTAATGAAAAACTGTTTTTT
cdr3_aa: CATLTGLNEKLFF

v_call: TRBV2
d_call: TRBD1
clone_size: few
j_call: TRBJ1-2
cdr3_nt: TGTGCCAGCGCGGACAGGGTCTATGGCTACACCTTC
cdr3_aa: CASADRVYGYTF

v_call: TRBV9
d_call: TRBD1
clone_size: -
j_call: TRBJ2-1
cdr3_nt: TGTGCCAGCAGCCTCGGACAGGCTTACAATGAGCAGTTCTTC
cdr3_aa: CASSLGQAYNEQFF

v_call: TRBV28
d_call: TRBD1
clone_size: -
j_call: TRBJ2-2
cdr3_nt: TGTGCCAGCAGTCCCGGACAGGGCAGGACCCTCCATAATACCGGGGAGCTGTTTTTT
cdr3_aa: CASSPGQGRTLHNTGELFF

v_call: TRBV7-3
d_call: -
clone_size: once
j_call: TRBJ2-1
cdr3_nt: TGTGCCAGCAGCTTAAGGGGGGTCTCCTACAATGAGCAGTTCTTC
cdr3_aa: CASSLRGVSYNEQFF

v_call: TRBV15
d_call: TRBD1
clone_size: -
j_call: TRBJ2-7
cdr3_nt: TGTGCCACCAGCAGAGGACGGACAGGGAAAAGCTACGAGCAGTACTTC
cdr3_aa: CATSRGRTGKSYEQYF

v_call: TRBV9
d_call: TRBD1
clone_size: -
j_call: TRBJ2-1
cdr3_nt: TGTGCCAGCAGCGCAGGACAGGGGGTTTTGGGTGAGCAGTTCTTC
cdr3_aa: CASSAGQGVLGEQFF

v_call: TRBV9
d_call: TRBD2
clone_size: -
j_call: TRBJ2-7
cdr3_nt: TGTGCCAGCAGCCGGACTAGCGGGGGATACGAGCAGTACTTC
cdr3_aa: CASSRTSGGYEQYF

v_call: TRBV19
d_call: -
clone_size: few
j_call: TRBJ2-1
cdr3_nt: TGTGCCAGTAGTATCAGGGTCAATGAGCAGTTCTTC
cdr3_aa: CASSIRVNEQFF